This T cell receptor beta chain came from a study of blood T cells in healthy people across ages. Notes on the study in general: Both higher diversity and more naive CD4+ cells marked long-lived donors when set against aged donors.

The sample, approximately 10 milliliters of peripheral blood, was drawn from each donor. Each sample provided at least 6 micrograms of extracted total RNA. As regards this clonotype: Its antigen is unknown. One end of the junction is discordant with germline, which a read error may explain.

Through a sample-barcoded 5' primer and a J-beta primer mix, a second PCR was run for about 6 to 11 cycles. A template-switch adaptor with 12 random nucleotides tagged each cDNA molecule. Each CDR3 protein gets one entry after TCRdb re-called the 5' RACE reads with MiXCR. The sample includes approximately 1,700,000 distinct CDR3 sequences, about two fifths seen only once; the top ten take more than 20%. The CDR3 covers 15 residues. The germline CDR1 and CDR2 sequences are SGHTA and FQGNSA. This chain uses TRBV7-2 with TRBJ2-5; D is possibly TRBD1 or TRBD2 (5 bases each). The TCR sequence derives from a human donor in good health. The sequencing input was blood. This chain's CDR3 is CVSSFRDGNQETQVF. CDR3 nucleotide sequence: TGTGTCAGCAGCTTTCGGGACGGAAACCAAGAGACCCAGGTCTTC.